This T cell receptor (beta chain) emerged from a study of control samples from healthy donors and cancer patients. Profiling relied on immunoSEQ multiplex PCR, and the TCRdb table lists in-frame clones only, not all of them. The table has tens of thousands of clones, approximately 85% seen once. CDR3 length equals 15 residues. Germline CDR1 reads SEHNR; CDR2 reads FQNEAQ (reference sequence). V lost 5 bases and J 2 bases, leaving 16 bases between the germline ends. The chain joins TRBV7-9 to TRBJ2-7; a weak D match, TRBD1 (6 bases). The specimen sequenced was blood. This sequence originates from a man in his forties in good health. CDR3 DNA sequence: TGTGCCAGCAGCCACGGACAGTTGTTCACCTACGAGCAGTACTTC. Protein sequence: CASSHGQLFTYEQYF.